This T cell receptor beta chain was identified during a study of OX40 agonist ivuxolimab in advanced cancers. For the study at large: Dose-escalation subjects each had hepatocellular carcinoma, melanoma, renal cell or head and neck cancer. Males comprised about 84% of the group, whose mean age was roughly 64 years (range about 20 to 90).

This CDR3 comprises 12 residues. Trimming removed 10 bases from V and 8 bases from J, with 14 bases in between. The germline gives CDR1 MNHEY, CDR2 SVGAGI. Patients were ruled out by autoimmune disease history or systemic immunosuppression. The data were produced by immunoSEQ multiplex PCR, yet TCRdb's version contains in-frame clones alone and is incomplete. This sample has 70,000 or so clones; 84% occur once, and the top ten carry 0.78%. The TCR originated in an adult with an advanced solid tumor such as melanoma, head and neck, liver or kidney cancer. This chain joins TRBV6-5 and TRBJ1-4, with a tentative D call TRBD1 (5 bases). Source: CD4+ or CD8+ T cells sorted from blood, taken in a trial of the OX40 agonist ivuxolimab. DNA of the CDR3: TGTGCCACTCGGGGGGGGAAAGAAAAACTGTTTTTT. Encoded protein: CATRGGKEKLFF.